This T cell receptor beta chain was sequenced in a study of human versus mouse CDR3 diversity and MHC coevolution. Study in general: Reported immunoSEQ sensitivity was one in 200,000 T cells, with reduced amplification bias. Between roughly 5.5 x 10^6 and 1.6 x 10^7 valid reads came from each sample. The study, taken as a whole, reports: Among all groups, most of the three human donors showed least clonal inequality.

Naive CD4 T cells, CD45RO-negative and CD62L-positive, were flow-sorted from PBMCs. Using immunoSEQ multiplex PCR, the repertoire was profiled, and TCRdb retains in-frame clones only, with some absent. The sample lists some 80,000 clones; less than 95% were seen once. In regard to this clone: Its antigen remains unidentified.

Sequencing was performed on naive CD4+ T cells from blood. Subset indicated: CD45RO-negative CD62L-positive naive CD4 T cells. The source is a person aged 30-70 years in good health.

CDR3 sequence reads: CASNMRGDAGYNEQFF. The CDR3 region has the DNA TGTGCCAGTAACATGCGGGGAGACGCGGGGTACAATGAGCAGTTCTTC. This chain links TRBV19 with TRBJ2-1; D is possibly TRBD2 (6 bases). Germline V gene sequence: CDR1 LNHDA, CDR2 SQIVND (reference sequence). Trimming shortened V by 7 bases and J by 4 bases, and 20 bases separated the two germline ends. This CDR3 has 16 amino acids.